The 10 T cell receptor beta chains presented below share a single source sample, sequenced in a study of CD8 T cells in ankylosing spondylitis. TCRdb re-derived calls from the 5' RACE reads in MiXCR, one entry per CDR3 protein. The sample shows tens of thousands of distinct CDR3 sequences, approximately 3.6% of them seen only once. Input material: blood, either unsorted or a sorted T cell fraction (not recorded which). These receptors were taken from a female donor with ankylosing spondylitis or in good health (not recorded which).

This clonotype was picked up many times. The V and J genes are TRBV9 and TRBJ2-4; TRBD1 might be the D (6 bases). CDR1 SGDLS and CDR2 YYNGEE come from the germline V gene. V lost 0 bases to trimming and J lost 6 bases, with 10 bases between them. The CDR3 runs to 14 residues. The CDR3 protein is CASSVGGGLNIQYF. The CDR3 DNA follows: TGTGCCAGCAGCGTAGGTGGGGGCTTAAACATTCAGTACTTC. Full variable domain (remainder filled in from reference TRBV9 and TRBJ2-4): DSGVTQTPKHLITATGQRVTLRCSPRSGDLSVYWYQQSLDQGLQFLIQYYNGEERAKGNILERFSAQQFPDLHSELNLSSLELGDSALYFCASSVGGGLNIQYFGAGTRLSVL.

In this sample, this clonotype turned up many times. This sequence joins TRBV9 and TRBJ1-5; D is undetermined. Germline CDR1 is SGDLS and CDR2 is YYNGEE. The CDR3 contains 15 residues. The V end lost 4 bases, the J end lost 2 bases, and 13 bases lay between the germline ends. CDR3 loop: CASSLRGSRNQPQHF. The CDR3 DNA follows: TGTGCCAGCAGCCTTCGCGGCAGTCGCAATCAGCCCCAGCATTTT.

This clonotype has a count of ten or more. The V and J genes are TRBV9 and TRBJ1-1, with 8 positions matching TRBD1. Germline assignment: CDR1 SGDLS and CDR2 YYNGEE. This CDR3 region has 16 residues. V lost 2 bases to trimming and J lost 4 bases; unmatched junction nucleotides: 10. The CDR3 DNA reads TGTGCCAGCAGCGTTTCAGGGGGCATTGAGGGCACTGAAGCTTTCTTT. Amino acids: CASSVSGGIEGTEAFF.

At least ten counts were recorded for this clonotype. This sequence joins TRBV9 and TRBJ2-1; D possibly corresponds to TRBD1 (5 bases). CDR1 is SGDLS and CDR2 is YYNGEE in the germline V gene. V was clipped by 4 bases and J by 5 bases, with 10 bases between them. CDR3 size: 13 residues. CDR3 nucleotides: TGTGCCAGCAGCACTCGACAGAACAATGAGCAGTTCTTC. Its protein is CASSTRQNNEQFF.

This clonotype occurred many times. The gene calls are TRBV9 and TRBJ2-1; D is perhaps TRBD2 (5 bases). The CDR3 contains 15 residues. V lost 1 base, J lost 9 bases, and 17 bases lay in between. Germline assignment: CDR1 SGDLS and CDR2 YYNGEE. The CDR3 DNA sequence: TGTGCCAGCAGCGTATCTAGCCTGAGGTTACGTGAGCAGTTCTTC. Protein: CASSVSSLRLREQFF.

This clonotype ranks as medium-sized. The J gene is TRBJ1-1, the V gene TRBV9; weak D call: TRBD1 (5 bases). This CDR3 contains 16 residues. V dropped 4 bases and J dropped 1 base, with 17 bases sitting between them. Per germline, CDR1 SGDLS and CDR2 YYNGEE. This CDR3 reads CASSPWTGVGNTEAFF. The CDR3, as DNA: TGTGCCAGCAGCCCTTGGACGGGGGTGGGGAACACTGAAGCTTTCTTT.

In this sample, this clonotype turned up many times. This chain connects TRBV9 to TRBJ2-1; TRBD1 agrees at 9 bases. The CDR3 spans 14 residues. After removal of 0 bases from V and 10 bases from J, the junction contained 5 bases not matched to a gene. CDR1 is SGDLS and CDR2 is YYNGEE in the germline V gene. The CDR3 nucleotides read TGTGCCAGCAGCGTAGAATACAGGGGGCGAGAGCAGTTCTTC. This sequence encodes CASSVEYRGREQFF.

In its sample, this clonotype was seen many times. The V gene is TRBV9, the J gene TRBJ2-7, with 9 bases that match TRBD2. Germline CDR1 SGDLS, CDR2 YYNGEE. The CDR3 covers 14 residues. The trim removed 9 bases at V and 4 bases at J, leaving 11 bases unmatched. CDR3 DNA sequence: TGTGCCACCTCTCGGGGACTAGCTGGGTACGAGCAGTACTTC. This translates into CATSRGLAGYEQYF.

This clonotype appeared many times. The chain employs TRBV9 and TRBJ1-4; 7 nucleotides line up with TRBD1. Germline V gene sequence: CDR1 SGDLS, CDR2 YYNGEE. The CDR3 is 15 amino acids. V lost 3 bases to trimming and J lost 2 bases; unmatched junction nucleotides: 4. CDR3 loop: CASSARQGTNEKLFF. CDR3 bases: TGTGCCAGCAGCGCCCGACAGGGTACTAATGAAAAACTGTTTTTT.

This clonotype was seen repeatedly, ten times or more. V is TRBV9 and J is TRBJ1-5, with unresolved D. V was cut by 0 bases and J by 4 bases, with 11 bases left in between. CDR3 length: 15 amino acids. Germline V lookup: CDR1 SGDLS, CDR2 YYNGEE. The CDR3 protein is CASSVDTAVNQPQHF. The CDR3 region has the DNA TGTGCCAGCAGCGTAGATACGGCAGTAAATCAGCCCCAGCATTTT.